A single sample gave rise to the 15 T cell receptor beta chains below, sequenced in a study of memory CD4+ T cells and cytomegalovirus serostatus (dated by TCRdb to about 2019). Receptor amplification or capture employed the immunoSEQ multiplex PCR assay. The clones in this table, taken by TCRdb from immuneACCESS, are in-frame only. Not every clone is retained; where verified, under half of the shortfall comes from an unresolved V gene, and the cause of the rest is unknown. The sample records about 54,000 clones, about 80% of which are singletons. The ten most abundant clones make up under 3% of the sample. Single viable CD3+CD4+CD8-CD45RO+ cells were sorted as memory CD4+ T cells on a FACSAria II. Input material: memory CD4+ T cells from blood. Source of these receptors: an adult in good health and CMV-seropositive.

The J gene is TRBJ1-3, the V gene TRBV11-2; D remains ambiguous. The germline V and J ends were trimmed by 4 bases and 7 bases, with 5 bases remaining between them. Germline assignment: CDR1 SGHAT and CDR2 FQNNGV. The length of the CDR3 is 11 residues. CDR3 in amino acids: CASSYTNTIYF. The CDR3 DNA sequence: TGTGCCAGCAGCTACACGAACACCATATATTTT.

The chain couples TRBV6-5 to TRBJ1-3; D ambiguous. CDR1 and CDR2 from the germline V gene are MNHEY and SVGAGI. Trimming took off 7 bases at V and 3 bases at J, with 10 bases between the two ends. This CDR3 has 13 residues. The CDR3 DNA sequence: TGTGCCAGCACGAGCGCGGGTGGAAACACCATATATTTT. It specifies CASTSAGGNTIYF.

V and J are TRBV11-3 and TRBJ2-1; D remains ambiguous. V lost 5 bases, J lost 7 bases, and 9 bases lay in between. CDR1 and CDR2 from the germline V gene are SGHNT and YENEEA. The CDR3 is made up of 12 amino acids. The CDR3 reads CASSPISNEQFF. The CDR3 DNA is TGTGCCAGCAGCCCAATAAGTAATGAGCAGTTCTTC.

The chain combines TRBV7-9 with TRBJ1-3; no reliable D call. The CDR3 runs 12 residues. V was trimmed by 7 bases and J by 2 bases, leaving 6 bases between them. Germline assignment: CDR1 SEHNR and CDR2 FQNEAQ (reference sequence). DNA for the CDR3: TGTGCCAGCATGGGGACTGGAAACACCATATATTTT. It yields the protein CASMGTGNTIYF.

The chain combines TRBV5-1 with TRBJ2-7, with 7 bases fitting TRBD2. Unmatched junction bases numbered 6, after V lost 0 bases and J lost 9 bases. The germline V gene encodes CDR1 SGHRS and CDR2 YFSETQ. This CDR3 comprises 13 residues. CDR3 amino acids: CASSLDGEGAQYF. Here the CDR3 DNA reads TGCGCCAGCAGCTTGGATGGGGAGGGTGCGCAGTACTTC.

The chain uses TRBV11-3 and TRBJ2-1; no firm D call. The CDR3 covers 13 residues. Germline values: CDR1 SGHNT, CDR2 YENEEA. Trimming stripped 1 base from V and 7 bases from J, with 8 bases between. The CDR3 nucleotides are TGTGCCAGCAGCTTAGTAGCAGCTAATGAGCAGTTCTTC. It translates to CASSLVAANEQFF.

This chain links TRBV10-3 with TRBJ2-5; TRBD2 might be the D (6 bases). Germline values: CDR1 ENHRY, CDR2 SYGVKD. The CDR3 covers 13 residues. The V end lost 7 bases, the J end lost 5 bases, and 14 bases lay between the germline ends. CDR3 nucleotides: TGTGCCATCACCGGAGGGCCTGGGGAGACCCAGTACTTC. Encoded protein: CAITGGPGETQYF.

The genes are TRBV2 and TRBJ2-3, with 10 nucleotides matching TRBD2. With V trimmed by 6 bases and J by 5 bases, 11 bases remained unmatched. The germline CDR1 and CDR2 sequences are SNHLY and FYNNEI. The CDR3 contains 16 residues. CDR3 sequence reads: CASSLSILAGGDTQYF. CDR3 sequence (DNA): TGTGCCAGCAGCCTTTCCATTTTAGCGGGAGGAGATACGCAGTATTTT.

This rearrangement joins TRBV5-6 to TRBJ1-5; a weak D match, TRBD1 (5 bases). From germline, CDR1 is SGHDT and CDR2 YYEEEE. V shed 6 bases and J shed 6 bases, with 16 bases lying between them. CDR3 length equals 14 residues. The CDR3 bases are TGTGCCAGCAACCTTGGGACTGGGGGTCAGCCCCAGCATTTT. It is translated as CASNLGTGGQPQHF.

This clone was detected once. This sequence joins TRBV5-1 and TRBJ1-3; D gene ambiguous. The CDR3 contains 15 residues. Germline CDR1 and CDR2: SGHRS and YFSETQ. The germline V and J ends were trimmed by 4 bases and 0 bases, with 11 bases remaining between them. This CDR3 reads CASSVGSFSGNTIYF. The CDR3 bases are TGCGCCAGCAGCGTTGGCAGCTTCTCTGGAAACACCATATATTTT.

The chain combines TRBV10-3 with TRBJ1-1; 9 bases map to TRBD1. The CDR3 runs to 13 residues. Unmatched junction bases numbered 2, after V lost 5 bases and J lost 4 bases. Germline V gene data show CDR1 as ENHRY and CDR2 as SYGVKD. This CDR3 is CAISTTGGTEAFF. DNA for the CDR3: TGTGCCATCAGTACGACAGGGGGCACTGAAGCTTTCTTT.

The DNA of the CDR3 is TGTGCCAGCAGTCGGGCGGAAGGACTCGCAGATACGCAGTATTTT. Encoded protein: CASSRAEGLADTQYF. This chain links TRBV4-2 with TRBJ2-3; D may be TRBD2 (5 bases). Between the trimmed V and J ends, which lost 6 bases and 4 bases, there was a span of 17 bases. This CDR3 is 15 amino acids long. CDR1 is LGHNA, CDR2 YNFKEQ, per germline.

A word on this clone: The junction departs from germline at one end; a sequencing error may be responsible. The chain is built from TRBV29-1 and TRBJ2-3; D is perhaps TRBD1 or TRBD2 (5 bases each). The CDR3 has 15 amino acids. Looked up from germline, CDR1 is SQVTM and CDR2 is ANQGSEA. The CDR3 DNA sequence: TGCAGCGTTAAAGAGTGGGGGAAGGGGACAGATACGCAGTATTTT. Translated: CSVKEWGKGTDTQYF.

The chain is built from TRBV18 and TRBJ2-1; 9 positions agree with TRBD1. CDR3 length equals 16 residues. The germline V gene has CDR1 KGHSH and CDR2 LQKENI. The J segment lost 6 bases and the V segment lost 3 bases, leaving 9 bases of the junction unmatched. The CDR3 loop is CASSPRIGDRANEQFF. The CDR3 DNA reads as TGTGCCAGCTCACCGCGAATTGGGGACAGGGCCAATGAGCAGTTCTTC. Drawing the rest from reference TRBV18 and TRBJ2-1, the complete variable domain is NAGVMQNPRHLVRRRGQEARLRCSPMKGHSHVYWYRQLPEEGLKFMVYLQKENIIDESGMPKERFSAEFPKEGPSILRIQQVVRGDSAAYFCASSPRIGDRANEQFFGPGTRLTVL.

The genes are TRBV7-2 and TRBJ2-5; 7 bases agree with TRBD2. Germline assignment: CDR1 SGHTA and CDR2 FQGNSA. The length of the CDR3 is 15 residues. Germline trimming cut 2 bases from V and 1 base from J; bases unmatched to any gene: 4. In DNA, the CDR3 is TGTGCCAGCAGCTTACAAGCGGGACCCCAAGAGACCCAGTACTTC. As protein: CASSLQAGPQETQYF.